This entry features one T cell receptor (beta chain) sequence. As yet, its antigen is unknown. The sample is drawn from a study of T cell responses to AZD1222 COVID-19 vaccine. The study's findings and limits: Of the AZD1222 recipients, only six or seven were seropositive at baseline.

In germline, CDR1 is SGHAT, CDR2 FQNNGV. This CDR3 comprises 14 residues. V was shortened by 1 base and J by 6 bases, with 9 bases between the two germline ends. Assay used: immunoSEQ multiplex PCR; TCRdb lists only in-frame clones, some missing. This repertoire shows 65,000 to 75,000 clones, roughly 75% found once; its top ten account for 47%. The receptor comes from an adult who received the AZD1222 COVID-19 vaccine. Specimen: peripheral blood, collected 28 days after the second AZD1222 dose. This chain links TRBV11-2 with TRBJ2-2; a possible D gene is TRBD2 (6 bases). The CDR3 loop is CASSLVSGAGELFF. The CDR3 DNA sequence: TGTGCCAGCAGCTTAGTATCGGGAGCCGGGGAGCTGTTTTTT. Filled out from reference TRBV11-2 and TRBJ2-2, the complete variable domain reads EAGVAQSPRYKIIEKRQSVAFWCNPISGHATLYWYQQILGQGPKLLIQFQNNGVVDDSQLPKDRFSAERLKGVDSTLKIQPAKLEDSAVYLCASSLVSGAGELFFGEGSRLTVL.